This T cell receptor beta chain is from a study of PD-L1 blockade in urothelial cancer. Turning to the study itself: Patients, treated from about 2014 onward, received atezolizumab 1,200 mg intravenously every 3 weeks. T cells were recovered from blood samples at a median of around 130,000.

Sample contribution per patient ranged from 1 to 8, covering pretreatment and on-treatment. V lost 0 bases to trimming and J lost 1 base, with 10 bases between them. This CDR3 has 15 residues. CDR1 is SGHRS and CDR2 is YFSETQ in the germline V gene. Synthetically made TCR analog templates were put into each PCR as spikes. Clones were sequenced by immunoSEQ multiplex PCR, and TCRdb holds only the in-frame ones, with some missing. The table has some 40,000 clones, approximately 90% seen once. This TCR was recovered from a man between 70 and 80 years old with urothelial cancer. The rearrangement links TRBV5-1 to TRBJ2-5; no reliable D call. Sequenced material: PBMCs, taken around atezolizumab (anti-PD-L1) treatment. CDR3 coding DNA: TGCGCCAGCAGCTTGGGGTCAGGATTCCAAGAGACCCAGTACTTC. It is translated as CASSLGSGFQETQYF.